The following is a T cell receptor beta chain sequence with its context. The source of the sample is a study of shared clonotypes between healthy human individuals. Germline CDR1 reads MNHNS; CDR2 reads SASEGT. V was trimmed by 10 bases and J by 4 bases, leaving 11 bases between them. The CDR3 is made up of 12 amino acids. Only in-frame clones appear in the TCRdb table, and some are missing; sequencing was by immunoSEQ multiplex PCR. The sample has roughly 850,000 clones; 96% are singletons. CD8 cells classed as naive were CD45RO-negative and positively selected for CCR7, excluding terminally differentiated effector memory CD45RA+ cells.

Sequencing was carried out using naive CD8+ T cells sorted from blood. This clonotype was obtained from a man younger than 40 in good health. The chain is built from TRBV6-1 and TRBJ2-1, with D unresolved. Here the CDR3 reads CATQKLYNEQFF. CDR3 nucleotides: TGTGCCACCCAAAAACTTTACAATGAGCAGTTCTTC.